This paragraph covers one T cell receptor (beta chain) sequence. Sequencing of TCR beta was undertaken in CD8+ and CD4+ T cells derived from blood. Purification of the CD8+ and CD4+ T cells relied on negative isolation, and TEMRA cells underwent FACS enrichment. The length of the CDR3 is 16 residues. The germline V and J ends were trimmed by 5 bases and 1 base, with 17 bases remaining between them. Germline V gene sequence: CDR1 MDHEN, CDR2 SYDVKM. The sample comes from a study of CD8 T cells in Susac syndrome. The RNA input was about 0.5 to 1 ug, and it was reverse transcribed with random hexamers. An immunoSEQ multiplex PCR amplified TCR beta CDR3 over 54 Vbeta and 13 Jbeta. MiXCR, applied by TCRdb to the immunoSEQ multiplex PCR reads, yields one record per CDR3 protein. Counted here are around 270,000 distinct CDR3 sequences, about 88% occurring once; the ten biggest clones make up about 0.17%.

This sequence was found in a human donor with multiple sclerosis. Sequenced sample: CD8+ T cells from PBMCs. The V and J genes are TRBV28 and TRBJ1-1, with unresolved D. The CDR3 DNA follows: TGTGCCAGCAGTCTGGACGCTTACGCGCCGAACACTGAAGCTTTCTTT. As protein: CASSLDAYAPNTEAFF.